This entry features one T cell receptor beta chain sequence. The antigen remains unidentified. The V end was cut by 2 bases, the J end by 0 bases, with 7 bases between. CDR1 is KGHSH, CDR2 LQKENI, per germline. The CDR3 is made up of 14 amino acids. This sample was included in a study of cytomegalovirus exposure and HLA in healthy donors. PCR amplification relied on 60 Vbeta primers (plus 13 Jbeta primers). The data were produced by immunoSEQ multiplex PCR, yet TCRdb's version contains in-frame clones alone and is incomplete. The sample lists roughly 160,000 clones, about 75% occurring once. Study conclusions and caveats: What TCR beta sequences reportedly achieved was accurate prediction of HLA-A and HLA-B alleles in most subjects. Highest at DRB1 and lowest at HLA-C, TCR association rates differed among HLA loci in a later analysis. The authors confirmed in vitro that a few CMV-associated chains were specific for CMV antigens. Earlier analysis looked at TCR beta V segments, and most were productive about 87% or about 30% of the time.

The source material was PBMCs. The receptor comes from a female donor in good health and CMV-seronegative. V is TRBV18 and J is TRBJ1-1; D gene unclear. The CDR3 loop reads CASSPVTLNTEAFF. The CDR3 DNA is TGTGCCAGCTCACCAGTAACATTGAACACTGAAGCTTTCTTT.